This TCR beta chain was captured by sequencing in a study of Ad26.COV2.S vaccination and SARS-CoV-2 variants. The table came from immunoSEQ multiplex PCR; TCRdb's copy has only in-frame clones and leaves some out. The table lists about 94,000 clones, more than 70% of them singletons. Per germline, CDR1 MNHEY and CDR2 SVGEGT. The V gene lost 2 bases and the J gene lost 4 bases, with 9 bases spanning the gap. This CDR3 comprises 13 residues. Regarding this clone: Its target is unknown.

General observations from the study: Participants given vaccine showed non-spike TCR breadth similar to that of placebo recipients. Reported post-vaccination CD8+ and CD4+ T cell responses to spike showed substantial breadth.

The sequencing used peripheral blood, collected after recovery from COVID-19. This sequence originates from a human donor who had recovered from COVID-19. The chain employs TRBV6-2 or TRBV6-3 and TRBJ2-7; D is perhaps TRBD1 (5 bases). CDR3 DNA: TGTGCCAGCAGTTACGACAGACATTACGAGCAGTACTTC. This codes for CASSYDRHYEQYF.